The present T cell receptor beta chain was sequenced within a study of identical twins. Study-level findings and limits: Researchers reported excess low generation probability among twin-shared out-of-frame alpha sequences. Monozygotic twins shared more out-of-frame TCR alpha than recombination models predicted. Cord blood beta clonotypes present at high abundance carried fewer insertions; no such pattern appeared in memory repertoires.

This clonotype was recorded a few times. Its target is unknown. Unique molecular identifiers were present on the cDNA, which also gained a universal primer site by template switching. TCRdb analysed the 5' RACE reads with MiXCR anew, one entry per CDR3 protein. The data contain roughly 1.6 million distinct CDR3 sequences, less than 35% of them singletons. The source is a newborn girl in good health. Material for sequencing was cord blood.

This CDR3 is CASSPPFRQGDRRNTEAFF. The CDR3 nucleotides are TGTGCCAGCAGCCCCCCATTTAGACAGGGAGATAGAAGGAACACTGAAGCTTTCTTT. The rearrangement links TRBV7-9 to TRBJ1-1; 7 nucleotides agree with TRBD1. The CDR3 is made up of 19 amino acids. The J segment lost 1 base and the V segment lost 5 bases, leaving 19 bases of the junction unmatched. CDR1 and CDR2 (germline): SEHNR, FQNEAQ (reference sequence).